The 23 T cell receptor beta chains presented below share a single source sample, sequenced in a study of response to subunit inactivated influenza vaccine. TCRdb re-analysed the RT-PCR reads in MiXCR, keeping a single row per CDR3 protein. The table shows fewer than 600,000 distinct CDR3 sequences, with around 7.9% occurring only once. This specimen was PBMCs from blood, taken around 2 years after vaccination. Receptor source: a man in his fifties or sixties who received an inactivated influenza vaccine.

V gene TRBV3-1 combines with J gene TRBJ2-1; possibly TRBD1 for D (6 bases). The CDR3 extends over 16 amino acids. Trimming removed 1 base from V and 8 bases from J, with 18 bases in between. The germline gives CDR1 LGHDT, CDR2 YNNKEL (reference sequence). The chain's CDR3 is CASSQGYSGPGDEQFF. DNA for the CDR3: TGTGCCAGCAGCCAAGGGTACAGCGGCCCAGGGGATGAGCAGTTCTTC.

The CDR3 region has the DNA TGCAGTGCTGCCCCCGGGACTAGCGGGAGAAGGACCGGGGAGCTGTTTTTT. Translated: CSAAPGTSGRRTGELFF. The gene calls are TRBV20-1 and TRBJ2-2, with 14 bases matching TRBD2. This CDR3 region has 17 residues. V shed 5 bases, J shed 5 bases, and the junction held 10 bases outside the gene matches. The germline V gene has CDR1 DFQATT and CDR2 SNEGSKA (reference sequence).

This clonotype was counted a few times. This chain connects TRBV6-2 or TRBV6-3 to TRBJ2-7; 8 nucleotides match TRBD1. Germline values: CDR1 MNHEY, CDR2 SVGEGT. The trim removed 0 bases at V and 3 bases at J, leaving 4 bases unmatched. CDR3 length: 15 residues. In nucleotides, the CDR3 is TGTGCCAGCAGTTACTCGATGGGGACAGGCTACGAGCAGTACTTC. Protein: CASSYSMGTGYEQYF.

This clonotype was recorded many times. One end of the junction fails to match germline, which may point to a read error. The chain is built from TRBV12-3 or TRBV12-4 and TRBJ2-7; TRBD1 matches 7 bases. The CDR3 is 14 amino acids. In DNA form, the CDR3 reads TGTGCCAGCAGTAGCCGGGACAGCTCCCACGAGCAGTACTTC. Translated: CASSSRDSSHEQYF.

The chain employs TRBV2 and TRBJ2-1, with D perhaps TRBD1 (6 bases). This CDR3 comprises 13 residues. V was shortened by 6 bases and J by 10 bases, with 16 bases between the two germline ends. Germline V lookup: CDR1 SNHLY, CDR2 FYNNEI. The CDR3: CASRDGGPGEQFF. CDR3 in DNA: TGTGCCAGCAGGGATGGGGGCCCGGGGGAGCAGTTCTTC.

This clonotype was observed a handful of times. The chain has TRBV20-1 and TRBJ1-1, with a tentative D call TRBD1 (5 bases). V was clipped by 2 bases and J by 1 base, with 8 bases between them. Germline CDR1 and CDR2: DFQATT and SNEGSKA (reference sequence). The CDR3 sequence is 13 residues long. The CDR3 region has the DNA TGCAGTGCTAGATTAGGACAGAACACTGAAGCTTTCTTT. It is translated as CSARLGQNTEAFF.

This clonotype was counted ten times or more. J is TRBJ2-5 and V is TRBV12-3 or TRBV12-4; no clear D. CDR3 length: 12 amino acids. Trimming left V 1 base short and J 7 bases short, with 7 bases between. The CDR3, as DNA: TGTGCCAGCAGTTTAGGAGGCGGGACCCAGTACTTC. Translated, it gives CASSLGGGTQYF.

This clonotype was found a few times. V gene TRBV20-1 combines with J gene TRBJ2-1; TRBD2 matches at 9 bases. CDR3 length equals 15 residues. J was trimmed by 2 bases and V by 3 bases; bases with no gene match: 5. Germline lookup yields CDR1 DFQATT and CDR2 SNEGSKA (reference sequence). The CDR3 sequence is CSARKREDPYNEQFF. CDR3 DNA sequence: TGCAGTGCTAGGAAGCGGGAGGATCCCTACAATGAGCAGTTCTTC.

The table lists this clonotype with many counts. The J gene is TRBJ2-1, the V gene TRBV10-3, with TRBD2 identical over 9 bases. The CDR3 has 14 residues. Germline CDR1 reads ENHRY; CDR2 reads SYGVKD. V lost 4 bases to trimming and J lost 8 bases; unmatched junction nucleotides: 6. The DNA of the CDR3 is TGTGCCATCAGTGGTGCGGGAGGGGGCGATGAGCAGTTCTTC. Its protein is CAISGAGGGDEQFF.

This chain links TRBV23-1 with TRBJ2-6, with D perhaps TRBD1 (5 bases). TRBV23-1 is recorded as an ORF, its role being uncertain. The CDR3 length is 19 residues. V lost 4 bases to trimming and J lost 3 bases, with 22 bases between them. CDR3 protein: CASSPDRGVRPDGANVLTF. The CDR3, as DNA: TGCGCCAGCAGTCCCGATAGGGGTGTCCGCCCTGATGGGGCCAACGTCCTGACTTTC.

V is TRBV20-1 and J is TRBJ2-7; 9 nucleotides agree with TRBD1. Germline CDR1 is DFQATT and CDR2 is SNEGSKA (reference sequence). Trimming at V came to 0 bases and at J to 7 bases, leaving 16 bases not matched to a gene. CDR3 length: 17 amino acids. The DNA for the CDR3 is TGCAGTGCTAGAGATACTATTCGGGACAGGGATAACGAGGAGCAGTACTTC. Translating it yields CSARDTIRDRDNEEQYF.

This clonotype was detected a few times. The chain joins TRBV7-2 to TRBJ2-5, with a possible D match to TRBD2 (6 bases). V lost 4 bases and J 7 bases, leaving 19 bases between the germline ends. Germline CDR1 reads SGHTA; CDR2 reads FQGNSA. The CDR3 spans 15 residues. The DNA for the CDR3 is TGTGCCAGCAGCTCCCCGGGGATGGGGGGTGCGACCCAGTACTTC. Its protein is CASSSPGMGGATQYF.

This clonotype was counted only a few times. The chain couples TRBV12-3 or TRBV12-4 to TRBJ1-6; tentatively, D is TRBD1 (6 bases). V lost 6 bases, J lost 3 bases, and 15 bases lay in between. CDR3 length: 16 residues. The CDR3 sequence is CASRYAQGFYNSPLHF. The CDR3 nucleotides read TGTGCCAGCAGGTACGCACAGGGCTTCTATAATTCACCCCTCCACTTT.

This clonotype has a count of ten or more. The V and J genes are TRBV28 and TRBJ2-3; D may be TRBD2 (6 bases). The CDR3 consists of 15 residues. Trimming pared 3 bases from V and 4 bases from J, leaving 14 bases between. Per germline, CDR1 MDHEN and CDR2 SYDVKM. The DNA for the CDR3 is TGTGCCAGCAGTTTGAGCGGGTTGAGGGCAGATACGCAGTATTTT. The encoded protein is CASSLSGLRADTQYF.

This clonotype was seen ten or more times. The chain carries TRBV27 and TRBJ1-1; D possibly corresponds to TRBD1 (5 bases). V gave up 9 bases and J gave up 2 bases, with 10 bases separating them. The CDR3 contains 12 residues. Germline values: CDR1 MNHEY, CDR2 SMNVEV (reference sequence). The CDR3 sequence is CASGRVNTEAFF. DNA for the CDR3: TGTGCCAGTGGCAGGGTAAACACTGAAGCTTTCTTT.

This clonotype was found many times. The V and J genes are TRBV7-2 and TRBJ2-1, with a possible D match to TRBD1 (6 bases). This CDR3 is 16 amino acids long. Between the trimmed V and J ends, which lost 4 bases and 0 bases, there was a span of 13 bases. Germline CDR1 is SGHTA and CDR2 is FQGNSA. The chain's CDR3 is CASSSQGSGSYNEQFF. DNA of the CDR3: TGTGCCAGCAGCTCCCAGGGGAGCGGCTCCTACAATGAGCAGTTCTTC.

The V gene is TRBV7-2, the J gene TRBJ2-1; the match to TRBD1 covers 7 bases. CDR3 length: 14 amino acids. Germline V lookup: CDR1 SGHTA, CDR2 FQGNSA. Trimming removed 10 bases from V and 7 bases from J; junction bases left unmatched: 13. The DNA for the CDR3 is TGTGCCACCTACCAGACAGGGTTTATTAATGAGCAGTTCTTC. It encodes CATYQTGFINEQFF.

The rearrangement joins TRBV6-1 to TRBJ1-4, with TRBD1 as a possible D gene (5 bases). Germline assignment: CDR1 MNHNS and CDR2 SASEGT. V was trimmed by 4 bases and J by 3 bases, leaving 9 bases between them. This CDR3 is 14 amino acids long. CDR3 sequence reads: CASSVGGANEKLFF. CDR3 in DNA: TGTGCCAGCAGTGTTGGGGGGGCTAATGAAAAACTGTTTTTT.

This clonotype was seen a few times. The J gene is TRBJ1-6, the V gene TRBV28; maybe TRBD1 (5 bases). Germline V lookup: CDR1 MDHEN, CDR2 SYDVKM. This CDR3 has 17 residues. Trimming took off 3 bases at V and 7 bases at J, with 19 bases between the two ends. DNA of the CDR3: TGTGCCAGCAGTTTTGGGGCAGGGTGGCTGGGAAATTCACCCCTCCACTTT. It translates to CASSFGAGWLGNSPLHF.

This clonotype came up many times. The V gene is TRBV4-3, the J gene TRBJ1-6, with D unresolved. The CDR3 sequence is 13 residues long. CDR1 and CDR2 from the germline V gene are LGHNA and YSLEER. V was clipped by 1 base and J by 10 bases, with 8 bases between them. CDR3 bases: TGCGCCAGCAGCCAAGGGGTCACCTCACCCCTCCACTTT. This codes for CASSQGVTSPLHF.

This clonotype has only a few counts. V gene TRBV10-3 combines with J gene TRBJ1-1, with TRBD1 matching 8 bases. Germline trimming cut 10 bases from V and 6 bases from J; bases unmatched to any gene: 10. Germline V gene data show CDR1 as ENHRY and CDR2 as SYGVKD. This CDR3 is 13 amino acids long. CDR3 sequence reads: CASGQGDVAEAFF. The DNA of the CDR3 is TGTGCCAGCGGACAGGGTGATGTAGCTGAAGCTTTCTTT.

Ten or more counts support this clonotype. CDR3 protein: CASSSIRTGPDQPQHF. CDR3 nucleotides: TGTGCCAGCAGTTCCATCCGGACAGGGCCGGATCAGCCCCAGCATTTT. The V call is TRBV6-5, the J call TRBJ1-5, with 8 bases identical to TRBD1. The CDR3 covers 16 residues. The J segment lost 5 bases and the V segment lost 4 bases, leaving 10 bases of the junction unmatched. Germline values: CDR1 MNHEY, CDR2 SVGAGI.

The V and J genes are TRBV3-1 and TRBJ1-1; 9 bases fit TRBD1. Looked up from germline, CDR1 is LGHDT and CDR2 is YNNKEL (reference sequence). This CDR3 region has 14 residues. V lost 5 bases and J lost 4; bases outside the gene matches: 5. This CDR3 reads CASSCGTGPTEAFF. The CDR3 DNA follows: TGTGCCAGCAGCTGCGGGACAGGGCCCACTGAAGCTTTCTTT.